This T cell receptor (beta chain) originates from a study of CD8 T cells in ankylosing spondylitis. General study findings and limits: Previous work reported some of these motif variants in the synovial fluid and blood of reactive arthritis. Disease-associated clones were reportedly significantly overrepresented in matched ankylosing spondylitis synovial fluid. Blood of patients with ankylosing spondylitis appeared to be characterized by a TCR beta motif of several highly homologous variants. Relatively scarce in peripheral blood, disease-linked clones were CD8+.

To note about this clonotype: As yet, its antigen is unknown.

Each TCR beta library was made by quantitative 5'-RACE that incorporated molecular barcodes. TCRdb re-called the 5' RACE reads with MiXCR, one entry per CDR3 protein. The repertoire has around 770,000 distinct CDR3 sequences, around 20% of them found once; the top ten carry roughly a fifth. The CDR3 length is 15 residues. Germline V gene lookup returns CDR1 SGDLS and CDR2 YYNGEE. Trimming stripped 4 bases from V and 5 bases from J, with 16 bases between. Sequencing was performed on blood, either unsorted or a sorted T cell fraction (not recorded which). The origin of this receptor is a male donor with ankylosing spondylitis. The chain recombines TRBV9 with TRBJ1-5; the D gene is possibly TRBD1 (5 bases). The CDR3 DNA sequence: TGTGCCAGCAGCTCAGAGGGGAGCCCGGATCAGCCCCAGCATTTT. Translation gives CASSSEGSPDQPQHF.